These 15 T cell receptor beta chains originate from one sample sequenced in a study of cytomegalovirus exposure and HLA in healthy donors. A multiplex PCR was run with 60 Vbeta primers and 13 Jbeta primers. The repertoire was sequenced with immunoSEQ multiplex PCR; TCRdb's copy has only in-frame clones and lacks some. This table holds tens of thousands of clones, more than 80% found once. Sequenced sample: PBMCs. The receptors stem from a woman aged 25 to 39 in good health and CMV-seronegative.

The CDR3 region is CASSPAGGYTDTQYF. The CDR3 nucleotides are TGTGCCAGCAGCCCTGCCGGGGGATACACAGATACGCAGTATTTT. The chain links TRBV7-6 to TRBJ2-3; the D gene is possibly TRBD2 (6 bases). The CDR3 contains 15 residues. The germline V gene encodes CDR1 SGHVS and CDR2 FNYEAQ. The V gene lost 5 bases and the J gene lost 2 bases, with 14 bases spanning the gap.

The V and J genes are TRBV19 and TRBJ1-2; 7 positions agree with TRBD1. CDR1 LNHDA and CDR2 SQIVND come from the germline V gene (reference sequence). The length of the CDR3 is 13 residues. With 6 bases clipped from V and 3 bases from J, the junction kept 4 bases outside the gene matches. This CDR3 is CASSYDRDYGYTF. Written as DNA, the CDR3 is TGTGCCAGTAGCTACGACAGGGACTATGGCTACACCTTC.

V gene TRBV7-9 combines with J gene TRBJ1-3; 7 bases align to TRBD1. The CDR3 has 16 residues. Germline trimming cut 5 bases from V and 4 bases from J; bases unmatched to any gene: 11. Looked up from germline, CDR1 is SEHNR and CDR2 is FQNEAQ (reference sequence). CDR3 in amino acids: CASSPRVRGQGNTIYF. Here the CDR3 DNA reads TGTGCCAGCAGCCCAAGGGTTAGGGGACAGGGAAACACCATATATTTT.

The rearrangement joins TRBV5-4 to TRBJ2-1, with TRBD2 matching over 9 bases. The trim removed 0 bases at V and 7 bases at J, leaving 5 bases unmatched. The CDR3 spans 15 residues. Germline lookup yields CDR1 SGHNT and CDR2 YYREEE (reference sequence). The CDR3 nucleotides read TGTGCCAGCAGCTTGGGGCGGGGGGGCCTGAATGAGCAGTTCTTC. It is translated as CASSLGRGGLNEQFF.

This chain joins TRBV21-1 and TRBJ1-5; no DNA check was done on the table's D call, TRBD1. TRBV21-1 counts as a pseudogene. The CDR3 has 17 residues. Written as DNA, the CDR3 is TGTGCCAGCAGCAAAATGGAGGGGGCTAGGGGCAATCAGCCCCAGCATTTT. Its protein is CASSKMEGARGNQPQHF.

The chain employs TRBV11-2 and TRBJ1-1, with D possibly TRBD1 on 5 matching bases. CDR3 length: 16 amino acids. CDR1 SGHAT and CDR2 FQNNGV come from the germline V gene. V dropped 1 base and J dropped 0 bases, with 12 bases sitting between them. The CDR3: CASSLGAGFMNTEAFF. The CDR3 region has the DNA TGTGCCAGCAGCTTAGGGGCAGGGTTCATGAACACTGAAGCTTTCTTT.

V and J are TRBV19 and TRBJ1-6; the match to TRBD1 covers 7 bases. This CDR3 has 15 residues. Germline loops: CDR1 LNHDA, CDR2 SQIVND (reference sequence). The ends lost 3 bases at V and 5 bases at J; junction bases unmatched: 4. The CDR3 sequence is CASSMGTVDNSPLHF. The CDR3 nucleotides read TGTGCCAGTAGTATGGGGACAGTAGATAATTCACCCCTCCACTTT.

For the CDR3, the DNA is TGTGCCAGCAGCTTTGGACAGAATAATGAAAAACTGTTTTTT. It codes for CASSFGQNNEKLFF. The rearrangement uses TRBV7-9 and TRBJ1-4; weak D call: TRBD1 (6 bases). In germline, CDR1 is SEHNR, CDR2 FQNEAQ (reference sequence). V was cut by 3 bases and J by 4 bases, with 9 bases left in between. The CDR3 has 14 residues.

The rearrangement links TRBV7-9 to TRBJ1-5, with D unclear. V was shortened by 2 bases and J by 3 bases, with 8 bases between the two germline ends. Germline V gene data show CDR1 as SEHNR and CDR2 as FQNEAQ (reference sequence). The CDR3 is 14 amino acids. The CDR3 region is CASSLSFDNQPQHF. In nucleotides, the CDR3 is TGTGCCAGCAGCTTAAGCTTCGACAATCAGCCCCAGCATTTT. The full variable domain, rest sourced from reference TRBV7-9 and TRBJ1-5, is DTGVSQNPRHKITKRGQNVTFRCDPISEHNRLYWYRQTLGQGPEFLTYFQNEAQLEKSRLLSDRFSAERPKGSFSTLEIQRTEQGDSAMYLCASSLSFDNQPQHFGDGTRLSIL.

The CDR3 here is CASSDPGQGVYEQYF. CDR3 coding DNA: TGTGCCAGCAGTGACCCGGGACAGGGTGTGTACGAGCAGTACTTC. J is TRBJ2-7 and V is TRBV25-1; 9 bases are a match to TRBD1. Germline trimming cut 3 bases from V and 4 bases from J; bases unmatched to any gene: 7. The CDR3 has 15 residues. Germline V gene data show CDR1 as MGHDK and CDR2 as SYGVNS.

In nucleotides, the CDR3 is TGTGCCAGCAGCGTTGGATCCGGGACAGGGAAGGTTGGCTACACCTTC. Encoded protein: CASSVGSGTGKVGYTF. The rearrangement uses TRBV9 and TRBJ1-2; 9 bases match TRBD1. V was pared by 2 bases and J by 7 bases, with 12 bases of the junction left unmatched. This CDR3 spans 16 amino acids. CDR1 is SGDLS and CDR2 is YYNGEE in the germline V gene.

The DNA for the CDR3 is TGTGCCAGCAGTGGACCGGGGTTCGCCTATGGCTACACCTTC. Its protein is CASSGPGFAYGYTF. V is TRBV25-1 and J is TRBJ1-2; D unclear. The CDR3 is made up of 14 amino acids. V lost 4 bases and J lost 4, with 13 bases in between. In germline, CDR1 is MGHDK, CDR2 SYGVNS.

This clone was found once. This chain joins TRBV28 and TRBJ2-5; 11 nucleotides align to TRBD1. This CDR3 is 16 amino acids long. Germline V gene sequence: CDR1 MDHEN, CDR2 SYDVKM. Trimming cost V 4 bases and J 5 bases; bases outside gene matches: 9. CDR3 coding DNA: TGTGCCAGCAGTTCCCCCGGGACAGGGGGTATCGAGACCCAGTACTTC. This gives the protein CASSSPGTGGIETQYF.

This chain connects TRBV25-1 to TRBJ1-1; 9 positions agree with TRBD1. The germline V gene encodes CDR1 MGHDK and CDR2 SYGVNS. The J segment lost 7 bases and the V segment lost 6 bases, leaving 9 bases of the junction unmatched. This CDR3 is built from 14 residues. CDR3 bases: TGTGCCAGCAGGAAACAGGGGGCCCCGATTGAAGCTTTCTTT. It yields the protein CASRKQGAPIEAFF.

CDR3 DNA: TGCGCCAGCAGTAGGGATCAGGGCGTTGCTAGCACAGATACGCAGTATTTT. It translates to CASSRDQGVASTDTQYF. The chain joins TRBV23-1 to TRBJ2-3; tentative D call: TRBD1 (5 bases). TRBV23-1 is recorded as an ORF, its role being uncertain. V was trimmed by 5 bases and J by 0 bases, leaving 18 bases between them. The CDR3 extends over 17 amino acids.